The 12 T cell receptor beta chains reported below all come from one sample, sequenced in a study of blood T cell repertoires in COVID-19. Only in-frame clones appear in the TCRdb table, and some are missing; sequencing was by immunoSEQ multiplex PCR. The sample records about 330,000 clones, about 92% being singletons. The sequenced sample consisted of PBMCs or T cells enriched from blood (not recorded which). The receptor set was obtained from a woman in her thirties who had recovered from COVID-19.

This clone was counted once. The chain's CDR3 is CASSQGAINTGELFF. DNA for the CDR3: TGTGCCAGTAGTCAGGGGGCCATCAACACCGGGGAGCTGTTTTTT. This rearrangement joins TRBV19 to TRBJ2-2, with 8 bases matching TRBD1. V was clipped by 5 bases and J by 2 bases; unmatched bases: 4. The length of the CDR3 is 15 residues. CDR1 is LNHDA, CDR2 SQIVND, per germline (reference sequence).

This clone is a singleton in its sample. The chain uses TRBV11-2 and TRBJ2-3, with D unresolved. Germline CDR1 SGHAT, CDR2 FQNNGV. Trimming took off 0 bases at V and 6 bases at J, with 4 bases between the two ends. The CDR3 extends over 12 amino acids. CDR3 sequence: CASSLDIDTQYF. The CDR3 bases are TGTGCCAGCAGCTTAGATATCGATACGCAGTATTTT.

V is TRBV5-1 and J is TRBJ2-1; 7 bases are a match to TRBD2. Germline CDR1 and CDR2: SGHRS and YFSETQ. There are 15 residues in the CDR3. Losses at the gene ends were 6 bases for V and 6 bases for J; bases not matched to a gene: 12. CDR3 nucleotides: TGCGCCAGCAACCTGGATGAGACTAGCCTCAATGAGCAGTTCTTC. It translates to CASNLDETSLNEQFF.

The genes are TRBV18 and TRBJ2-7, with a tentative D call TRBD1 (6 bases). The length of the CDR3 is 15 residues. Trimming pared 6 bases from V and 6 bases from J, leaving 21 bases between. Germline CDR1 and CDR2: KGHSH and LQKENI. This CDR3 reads CASSPPAFKQGEQYF. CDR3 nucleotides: TGTGCCAGCTCGCCCCCAGCCTTCAAACAGGGCGAGCAGTACTTC.

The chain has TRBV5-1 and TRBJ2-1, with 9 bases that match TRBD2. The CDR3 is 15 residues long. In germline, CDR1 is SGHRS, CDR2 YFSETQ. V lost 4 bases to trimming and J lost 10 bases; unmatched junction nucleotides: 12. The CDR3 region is CASSLLAGKRGEQFF. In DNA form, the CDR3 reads TGCGCCAGCAGCCTTCTAGCGGGAAAAAGAGGGGAGCAGTTCTTC.

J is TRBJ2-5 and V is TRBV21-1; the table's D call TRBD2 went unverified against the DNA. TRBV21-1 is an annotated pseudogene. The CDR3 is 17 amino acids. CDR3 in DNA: TGTGCCAGCAGCCCTAAGACTAGCGGGAGAAGGTGGGAGACCCAGTACTTC. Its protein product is CASSPKTSGRRWETQYF.

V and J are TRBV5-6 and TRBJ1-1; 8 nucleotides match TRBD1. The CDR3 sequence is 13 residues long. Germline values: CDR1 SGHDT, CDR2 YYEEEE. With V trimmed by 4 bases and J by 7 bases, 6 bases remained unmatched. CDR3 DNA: TGTGCCAGCAGCGCGACAGGGGACCTTGAAGCTTTCTTT. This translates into CASSATGDLEAFF.

In DNA form, the CDR3 reads TGTGCCAGCAGCCCCCAGGGGGCGTGGGAGACCCAGTACTTC. As protein: CASSPQGAWETQYF. The chain joins TRBV3-1 (or the pseudogene TRBV3-2) to TRBJ2-5; 8 bases match TRBD1. V shed 4 bases and J 5 bases; nucleotides not matched to a gene: 6. Per germline, CDR1 LGHDT and CDR2 YNNKEL (reference sequence). The CDR3 totals 14 residues.

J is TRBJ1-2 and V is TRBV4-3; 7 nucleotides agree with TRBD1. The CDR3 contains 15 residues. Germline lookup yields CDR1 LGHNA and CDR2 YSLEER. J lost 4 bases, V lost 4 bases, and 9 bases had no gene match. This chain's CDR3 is CASSPGTANLYGYTF. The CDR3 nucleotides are TGCGCCAGCAGCCCAGGGACAGCGAACCTCTATGGCTACACCTTC.

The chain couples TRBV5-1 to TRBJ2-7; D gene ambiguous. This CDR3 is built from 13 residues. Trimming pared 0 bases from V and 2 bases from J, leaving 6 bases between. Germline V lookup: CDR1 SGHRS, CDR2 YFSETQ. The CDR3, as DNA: TGCGCCAGCAGCTTGGACATACCCTACGAGCAGTACTTC. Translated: CASSLDIPYEQYF. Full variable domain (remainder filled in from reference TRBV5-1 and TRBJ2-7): KAGVTQTPRYLIKTRGQQVTLSCSPISGHRSVSWYQQTPGQGLQFLFEYFSETQRNKGNFPGRFSGRQFSNSRSEMNVSTLELGDSALYLCASSLDIPYEQYFGPGTRLTVT.

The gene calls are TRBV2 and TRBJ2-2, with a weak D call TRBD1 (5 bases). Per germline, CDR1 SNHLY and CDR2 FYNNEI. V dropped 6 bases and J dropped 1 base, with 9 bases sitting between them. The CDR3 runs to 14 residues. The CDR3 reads CASSTDRNTGELFF. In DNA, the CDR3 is TGTGCCAGCAGCACAGACAGGAACACCGGGGAGCTGTTTTTT.

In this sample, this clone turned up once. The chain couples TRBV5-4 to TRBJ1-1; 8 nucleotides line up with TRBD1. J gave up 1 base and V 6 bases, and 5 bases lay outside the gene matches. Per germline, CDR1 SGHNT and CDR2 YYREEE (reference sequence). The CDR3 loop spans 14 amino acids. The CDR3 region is CASKFGTGNTEAFF. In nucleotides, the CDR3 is TGTGCCAGCAAATTTGGGACAGGGAACACTGAAGCTTTCTTT.